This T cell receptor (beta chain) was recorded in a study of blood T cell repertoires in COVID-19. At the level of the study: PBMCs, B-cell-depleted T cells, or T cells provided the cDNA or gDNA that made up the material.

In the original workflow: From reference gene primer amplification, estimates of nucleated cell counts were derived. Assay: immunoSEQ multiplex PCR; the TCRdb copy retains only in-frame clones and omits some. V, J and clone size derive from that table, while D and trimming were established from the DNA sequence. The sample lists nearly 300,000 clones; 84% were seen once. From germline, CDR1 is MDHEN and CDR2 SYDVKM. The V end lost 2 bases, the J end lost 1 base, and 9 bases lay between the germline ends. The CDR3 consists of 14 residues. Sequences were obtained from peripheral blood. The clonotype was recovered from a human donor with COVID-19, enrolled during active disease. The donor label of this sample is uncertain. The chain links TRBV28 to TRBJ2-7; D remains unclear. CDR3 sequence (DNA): TGTGCCAGCAGTTTAAGTGTAACTTCCTACGAGCAGTACTTC. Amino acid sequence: CASSLSVTSYEQYF.